The following is a TCR beta chain sequence with its context. The antigen is undetermined. Germline CDR1 is MGHRA and CDR2 is YSYEKL. Trimming took off 1 base at V and 0 bases at J, with 10 bases between the two ends. CDR3 length: 15 amino acids. Regarding treatment: oral pan-JAK inhibitor, 5-10 mg twice daily. The sample comes from a study of CD8+ T cells in alopecia areata. cDNA reverse transcribed from extracted RNA served as the sequencing template. Method: immunoSEQ multiplex PCR; TCRdb's copy keeps in-frame clones and lacks some. Of around 100,000 clones in the sample, 44% were seen once. The study's findings and limits: For lesional scalp, especially alopecia totalis/universalis, clonality was higher than in normal scalp.

J is TRBJ2-7 and V is TRBV4-1; D unresolved. The sample was CD8+ T cells sorted from blood, taken at week 24, from a patient treated with tofacitinib. This TCR derives from a human donor with alopecia areata. CDR3 amino acids: CASSQAGDPSYEQYF. The CDR3, as DNA: TGCGCCAGCAGCCAAGCTGGGGATCCCTCCTACGAGCAGTACTTC.